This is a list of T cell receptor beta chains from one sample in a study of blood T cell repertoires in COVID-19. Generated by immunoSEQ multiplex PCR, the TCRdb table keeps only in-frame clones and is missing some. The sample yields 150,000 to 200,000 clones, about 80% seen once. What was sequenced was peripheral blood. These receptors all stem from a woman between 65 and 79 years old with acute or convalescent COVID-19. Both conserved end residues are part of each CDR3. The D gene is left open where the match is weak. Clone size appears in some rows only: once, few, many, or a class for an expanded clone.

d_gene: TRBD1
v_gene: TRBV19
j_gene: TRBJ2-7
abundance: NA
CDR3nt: TGTGCCAGTAGGGGACAGGGGATGGCTCTCTACGAGCAGTACTTC
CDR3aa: CASRGQGMALYEQYF

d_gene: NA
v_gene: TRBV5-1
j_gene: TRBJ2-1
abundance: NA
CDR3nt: TGCGCCAGCAGCTTGGATCGGAGTACCTACAATGAGCAGTTCTTC
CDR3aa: CASSLDRSTYNEQFF

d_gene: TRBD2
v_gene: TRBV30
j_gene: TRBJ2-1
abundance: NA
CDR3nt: TGTGCCTTAGCGGGAGACTCATACAATGAGCAGTTCTTC
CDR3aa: CALAGDSYNEQFF

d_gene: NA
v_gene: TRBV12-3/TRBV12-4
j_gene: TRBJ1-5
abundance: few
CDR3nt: TGTGCCAGCAGTTACAGACCAGAGCCCCAGCATTTT
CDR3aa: CASSYRPEPQHF

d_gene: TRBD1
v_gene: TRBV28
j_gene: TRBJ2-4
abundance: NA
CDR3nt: TGTGCCAGCAGCGCGTCCGGGACAGAAAACATTCAGTACTTC
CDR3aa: CASSASGTENIQYF

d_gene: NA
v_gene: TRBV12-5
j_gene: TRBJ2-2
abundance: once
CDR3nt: TGTGCTAGTGGGCCGGACAGGGAGGGCACCGGGGAGCTGTTTTTT
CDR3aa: CASGPDREGTGELFF

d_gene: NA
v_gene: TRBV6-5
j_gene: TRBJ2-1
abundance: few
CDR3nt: TGTGCCAGCGTGGGACTCACGGCATACAATGAGCAGTTCTTC
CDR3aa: CASVGLTAYNEQFF

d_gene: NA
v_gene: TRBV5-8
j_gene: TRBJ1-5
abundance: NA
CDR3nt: TGTGCCAGCAGCTTGTACGTTGGGAGGGGCCAGCCCCAGCATTTT
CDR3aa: CASSLYVGRGQPQHF

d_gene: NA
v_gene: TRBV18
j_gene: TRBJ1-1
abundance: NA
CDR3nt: TGTGCCAGCTCACCATTCCACCGGGGGGACGTAACAGCTGAAGCTTTCTTT
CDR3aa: CASSPFHRGDVTAEAFF

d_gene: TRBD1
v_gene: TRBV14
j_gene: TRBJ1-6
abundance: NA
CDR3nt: TGTGCCAGCAGCCGACAGGGGCGACGATCACCCCTCCACTTT
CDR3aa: CASSRQGRRSPLHF

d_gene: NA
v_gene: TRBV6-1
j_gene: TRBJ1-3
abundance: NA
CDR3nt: TGTGCCAGCAGTGAAATGGCGGGCTCTGGAAACACCATATATTTT
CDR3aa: CASSEMAGSGNTIYF

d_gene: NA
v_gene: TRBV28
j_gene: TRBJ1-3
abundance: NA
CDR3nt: TGTGCCAGCAGTTTAGGGAGGCCCACCAGCTCTGGAAACACCATATATTTT
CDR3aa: CASSLGRPTSSGNTIYF

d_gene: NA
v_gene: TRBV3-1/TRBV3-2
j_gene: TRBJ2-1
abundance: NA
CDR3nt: TGTGCCAGCAGCCAACTACTTAGTAATGAGCAGTTCTTC
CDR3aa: CASSQLLSNEQFF

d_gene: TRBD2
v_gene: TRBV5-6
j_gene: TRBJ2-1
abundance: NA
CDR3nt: TGTGCCAGCAGCTCCCGACAGCGGGGTTACAGCTCCTACAATGAGCAGTTCTTC
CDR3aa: CASSSRQRGYSSYNEQFF

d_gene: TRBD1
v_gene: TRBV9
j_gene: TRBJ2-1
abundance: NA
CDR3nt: TGTGCCAGCAGCCCCGGGACAGTGTCCAATGAGCAGTTCTTC
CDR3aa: CASSPGTVSNEQFF

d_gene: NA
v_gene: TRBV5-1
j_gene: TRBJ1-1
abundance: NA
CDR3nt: TGCGCCAGCAGCTTGGGGGCGGGGCCGGGGGTAAGCACTGAAGCTTTCTTT
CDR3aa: CASSLGAGPGVSTEAFF

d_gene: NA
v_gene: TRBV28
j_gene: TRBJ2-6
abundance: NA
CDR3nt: TGTGCCAGCACCCCGGGACGGGAGCTAGGGGCCAACGTCCTGACTTTC
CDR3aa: CASTPGRELGANVLTF

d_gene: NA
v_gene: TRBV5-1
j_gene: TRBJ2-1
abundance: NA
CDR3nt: TGCGCCAGCAGCTTGGTCTCCCATGGGAGTAGATACAATGAGCAGTTCTTC
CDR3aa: CASSLVSHGSRYNEQFF

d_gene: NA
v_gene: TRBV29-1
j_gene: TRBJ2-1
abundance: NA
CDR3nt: TGCAGCGTTGAAAGGCACGGGGATATGTACAATGAGCAGTTCTTC
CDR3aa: CSVERHGDMYNEQFF

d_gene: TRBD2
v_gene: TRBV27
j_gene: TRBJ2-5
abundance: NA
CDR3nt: TGTGCCAGCAGTTTATCTGCACCCGGCGGACTAGCGGGACGAGAGACCCAGTACTTC
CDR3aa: CASSLSAPGGLAGRETQYF

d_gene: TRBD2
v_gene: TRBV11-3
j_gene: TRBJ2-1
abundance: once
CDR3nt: TGTGCCAGCAGCTTGACTAGCGGGATTAGGGGGACCGGTGAGCAGTTCTTC
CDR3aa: CASSLTSGIRGTGEQFF

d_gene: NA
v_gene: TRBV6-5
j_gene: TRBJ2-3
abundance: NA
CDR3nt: TGTGCCAGCACGGAGGGGTCCGCTAGCACAGATACGCAGTATTTT
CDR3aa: CASTEGSASTDTQYF

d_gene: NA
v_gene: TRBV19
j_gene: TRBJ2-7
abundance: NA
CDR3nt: TGTGCCAGTAGTATTCGAACAGTATCCTACGAGCAGTACTTC
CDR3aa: CASSIRTVSYEQYF